One sample yielded the 7 T cell receptor beta chains listed below, sequenced in a study of CD8 T cells in Susac syndrome. RNA totalling about 0.45 to 1 ug underwent reverse transcription with random hexamers. TCRdb fed the immunoSEQ multiplex PCR reads into MiXCR, producing one record per CDR3 protein. Altogether 150,000 or so distinct CDR3 sequences are present, 85% to 95% being singletons, with the ten largest covering approximately 0.17%. The sample comprised CD4+ T cells from PBMCs. The receptors were gathered from a human donor with Susac syndrome.

This clonotype was observed a single time. The chain carries TRBV15 and TRBJ2-1, with a possible D match to TRBD1 (6 bases). From germline, CDR1 is LNHNV and CDR2 YYDKDF (reference sequence). Deletions cut 0 bases from V and 2 bases from J, with 14 bases between. This CDR3 has 17 amino acids. As DNA, the CDR3 is TGTGCCACCAGCAGAGACCCCGGACAGCCCCCCTACAATGAGCAGTTCTTC. This encodes CATSRDPGQPPYNEQFF.

The chain links TRBV9 to TRBJ2-1; tentatively, D is TRBD2 (5 bases). The germline CDR1 and CDR2 sequences are SGDLS and YYNGEE. There are 11 residues in the CDR3. Trimming removed 4 bases from V and 10 bases from J, with 9 bases in between. CDR3 in amino acids: CASSLPGEQFF. The CDR3 bases are TGTGCCAGCAGCCTCCCGGGGGAGCAGTTCTTC.

The chain employs TRBV11-2 and TRBJ2-7; no reliable D call. This CDR3 has 12 amino acids. Trimming shortened V by 4 bases and J by 1 base, and 5 bases separated the two germline ends. CDR1 SGHAT and CDR2 FQNNGV come from the germline V gene. The CDR3 protein is CASSSTSYEQYF. CDR3 sequence (DNA): TGTGCCAGCAGCTCGACATCCTACGAGCAGTACTTC. Complete variable domain (other parts from reference TRBV11-2 and TRBJ2-7): EAGVAQSPRYKIIEKRQSVAFWCNPISGHATLYWYQQILGQGPKLLIQFQNNGVVDDSQLPKDRFSAERLKGVDSTLKIQPAKLEDSAVYLCASSSTSYEQYFGPGTRLTVT.

The CDR3 loop is CSVRTGTASYEQYF. For the CDR3, the DNA is TGCAGCGTGCGAACCGGGACGGCCTCCTACGAGCAGTACTTC. This chain connects TRBV29-1 to TRBJ2-7, with D perhaps given as TRBD1 or TRBD2 (5 bases each). Trimming shortened V by 6 bases and J by 0 bases, and 15 bases separated the two germline ends. CDR3 size: 14 residues. Germline V gene sequence: CDR1 SQVTM, CDR2 ANQGSEA.

The V gene is TRBV29-1, the J gene TRBJ2-3; D is possibly TRBD1 (5 bases). Trimming cost V 4 bases and J 4 bases, with 12 bases left between them. This CDR3 has 13 amino acids. Germline V CDR1 and CDR2: SQVTM, ANQGSEA. DNA of the CDR3: TGCAGCGTTGCCAGGGATGGTCCAGATACGCAGTATTTT. Its translation is CSVARDGPDTQYF.

J is TRBJ2-5 and V is TRBV2; TRBD2 agrees at 10 bases. The CDR3 consists of 15 residues. Germline values: CDR1 SNHLY, CDR2 FYNNEI. Germline trimming cut 7 bases from V and 5 bases from J; bases unmatched to any gene: 10. The CDR3 sequence is CASTRQRGGAETQYF. As DNA, the CDR3 is TGTGCCAGCACCCGCCAGCGGGGGGGCGCTGAGACCCAGTACTTC.

This chain joins TRBV29-1 and TRBJ2-1, with D perhaps TRBD2 (6 bases). Germline V CDR1 and CDR2: SQVTM, ANQGSEA. The CDR3 is 12 residues long. V was pared by 7 bases and J by 5 bases, with 12 bases between. This CDR3 reads CSGPGLNNEQFF. The CDR3 bases are TGCAGCGGGCCGGGACTGAACAATGAGCAGTTCTTC.